These 32 T cell receptor beta chains originate from one sample sequenced in a study of CD8+ T cells in alopecia areata. cDNA reverse transcribed from extracted RNA served as the sequencing template. The method was immunoSEQ multiplex PCR; TCRdb's version includes in-frame clones alone and lacks a portion of them. The table lists around 300,000 clones, with no singletons. Cells from pooled cutaneous lymph nodes were sorted by CD4, CD8alpha, NKG2D, NKG2ACE and other markers. What was sequenced was CD4+ T cells sorted from a lymph node. These TCRs come from a C3H/HeJ mouse with alopecia areata. This mouse strain has H2-k as its MHC haplotype.

There are a few counts of this clone. The gene names given are mouse names. The read gets to within 4 residues of the CDR3 end, and the germline J gene fills in the rest. The same CDR3 arises from other DNA sequences in this sample as well. The genes are TRBV1 and TRBJ2-5, with 8 bases lining up with TRBD2. This CDR3 is built from 15 residues. J lost 3 bases, V lost 0 bases, and 2 bases had no gene match. Germline V CDR1 and CDR2: NSQYPW, LRSPGD (reference sequence). CDR3 bases read: TGCACCTGCAGTGCAGATGTGGGGGGGCAAGAC. Translated, it gives CTCSADVGGQD. The whole CDR3 protein is CTCSADVGGQDTQYF. Supplemented by reference TRBV1 and TRBJ2-5, the full variable domain reads VTLLEQNPRWRLVPRGQAVNLRCILKNSQYPWMSWYQQDLQKQLQWLFTLRSPGDKEVKSLPGADYLATRVTDTELRLQVANMSQGRTLYCTCSADVGGQDTQYFGPGTRLLVL.

A word on this clone: Genes and germline come from the mouse. Coverage ceases 4 residues before the CDR3 finishes, and the germline J gene fills in the end. Other DNA sequences in this specimen translate into the identical CDR3. The chain employs TRBV1 and TRBJ2-5; weak D call: TRBD1 (5 bases). Germline V lookup: CDR1 NSQYPW, CDR2 LRSPGD (reference sequence). This CDR3 contains 14 residues. V lost 3 bases, J lost 2 bases, and 9 bases lay in between. The chain's CDR3 is CTCSAPTVQDTQYF. The CDR3 DNA, read in part, is TGCACCTGCAGTGCCCCGACAGTCCAAGAC.

This clone was counted only a few times. Gene and germline names: mouse. Read data end 4 residues before the CDR3 end; the end is taken from the germline J gene. The chain couples TRBV19 to TRBJ1-2, with 7 bases fitting TRBD1. Germline CDR1 reads FNHDT; CDR2 reads SITEND (reference sequence). The CDR3 is 13 residues long. CDR3 protein: CASSIYRGSDYTF. The CDR3 DNA, read in part, is TGTGCCAGCAGTATCTACAGGGGATCC.

Only a few counts were recorded for this clone. Genes and germline come from the mouse. The read terminates 4 residues before the CDR3 end, so the remaining end is supplied by the germline J gene. The rearrangement links TRBV13-3 to TRBJ2-3, with 8 bases fitting TRBD1. V lost 5 bases to trimming and J lost 0 bases; unmatched junction nucleotides: 2. CDR1 and CDR2 from the germline V gene are NNHDY and SYVADS. The CDR3 runs 14 residues. CDR3 protein: CASRGQASAETLYF. CDR3 DNA, as far as it was read: TGTGCCAGCAGGGGACAGGCAAGTGCAGAA.

This clone was picked up a small number of times. Any gene name here is a mouse gene name. The CDR3 loop reads CTCSADLGDAETLYF. The DNA read from the CDR3 is TGCACCTGCAGTGCAGATCTGGGGGATGCAGAA. The V and J genes are TRBV1 and TRBJ2-3; TRBD2 agrees at 7 bases. The CDR3 extends 4 residues past the end of the read, so its final part is completed from the germline J gene. CDR3 length: 15 amino acids. CDR1 and CDR2 (germline): NSQYPW, LRSPGD (reference sequence). The trim removed 0 bases at V and 2 bases at J, leaving 2 bases unmatched.

This clone has only a few counts. Mouse names are used for the genes. Read sequence stops 4 residues before the CDR3 end, and the germline J gene provides the missing end. The chain combines TRBV1 with TRBJ2-5, with D possibly TRBD2 on 6 matching bases. The CDR3 runs 15 residues. The germline V gene has CDR1 NSQYPW and CDR2 LRSPGD (reference sequence). The germline V and J ends were trimmed by 2 bases and 2 bases, with 11 bases remaining between them. CDR3 DNA, as far as it was read: TGCACCTGCAGTGCAAAGCGACTGGTCCAAGAC. The encoded protein is CTCSAKRLVQD. The entire CDR3 reads CTCSAKRLVQDTQYF. Combining the CDR3 with reference TRBV1 and TRBJ2-5 gives the whole variable domain VTLLEQNPRWRLVPRGQAVNLRCILKNSQYPWMSWYQQDLQKQLQWLFTLRSPGDKEVKSLPGADYLATRVTDTELRLQVANMSQGRTLYCTCSAKRLVQDTQYFGPGTRLLVL.

This clone showed up just a few times. The gene symbols are mouse symbols. The CDR3 end lies 4 residues beyond the end of the read and is filled in from the germline J gene. The chain recombines TRBV13-3 with TRBJ2-7; TRBD1 matches at 7 bases. The junction had 5 bases not matched to a gene; V was cut back by 5 bases and J by 0 bases. Germline V gene sequence: CDR1 NNHDY, CDR2 SYVADS. The CDR3 totals 14 residues. The CDR3 is CASSVTGNSYEQYF. Partial CDR3 DNA: TGTGCCAGCAGCGTGACAGGGAACTCCTAT.

In the case of this clone: Gene names denote mouse genes. The read ends 4 residues early relative to the CDR3; the germline J gene fills the gap. This rearrangement joins TRBV17 to TRBJ2-3, with a weak D call TRBD2 (6 bases). Germline V lookup: CDR1 MNHDT, CDR2 YYDKIL. The CDR3 runs to 16 residues. Deletions cut 2 bases from V and 1 base from J, with 13 bases between. CDR3 DNA, as far as it was read: TGTGCTAGCAGTAGACGGGGACGGGGGGGTGCAGAA. Amino acids: CASSRRGRGGAE. The complete CDR3 protein is CASSRRGRGGAETLYF.

A remark on this clone: Gene names and germline refer to mouse. The observed sequence ends 4 residues before the CDR3 terminus, with the missing tail filled in from the germline J gene. V and J are TRBV1 and TRBJ2-5; 7 nucleotides match TRBD2. V lost 0 bases and J lost 1; bases outside the gene matches: 4. The CDR3 is 16 residues long. Germline loops: CDR1 NSQYPW, CDR2 LRSPGD (reference sequence). The CDR3 loop reads CTCSAEGGGYQDTQYF. Incomplete CDR3 DNA: TGCACCTGCAGTGCAGAAGGTGGGGGGTACCAAGAC.

This clone has more than one count but fewer than ten. The gene names here belong to mouse. This chain's CDR3 is CTCSAETGETLYF. The sequenced CDR3 bases are TGCACCTGCAGTGCAGAGACAGGAGAA. The genes are TRBV1 and TRBJ2-3, with a weak D call TRBD1 (6 bases). The read ends 4 residues shy of where the CDR3 ends; the end is completed using the germline J gene. This CDR3 spans 13 amino acids. Per the germline V gene, CDR1 is NSQYPW and CDR2 is LRSPGD (reference sequence).

This clone was found a few times. These gene names are mouse names. Coverage ceases 4 residues before the CDR3 finishes, and the germline J gene fills in the end. This chain joins TRBV14 and TRBJ2-4; no clear D. CDR1 is SGHDT and CDR2 is FRDEAV in the germline V gene. The CDR3 covers 11 residues. The CDR3: CASSPSNTLYF. The CDR3 DNA, read in part, is TGTGCCAGCAGCCCCTCAAAC.

This clone was recorded a few times. Mouse gene names and germline throughout. The read halts 4 residues ahead of the CDR3 end, with the missing end drawn from the germline J gene. V and J are TRBV13-2 and TRBJ2-5; D remains ambiguous. This CDR3 has 16 residues. Germline CDR1 is NNHNN and CDR2 is SYGAGS (reference sequence). V shed 0 bases and J shed 1 base, with 12 bases lying between them. The chain's CDR3 is CASGDAKGRDQDTQYF. The sequenced part of the CDR3 DNA is TGTGCCAGCGGTGATGCAAAAGGAAGGGACCAAGAC.

There are a few counts of this clone. Gene names and germline match the mouse. The CDR3 extends 4 residues past the end of the read, so its final part is completed from the germline J gene. The chain has TRBV13-2 and TRBJ2-3, with D possibly TRBD2 on 5 matching bases. CDR3 length: 13 residues. Per the germline V gene, CDR1 is NNHNN and CDR2 is SYGAGS (reference sequence). The sequenced CDR3 bases are TGTGCCAGCGGTGAACTGGTGGGAGAA. This sequence encodes CASGELVGE. The entire CDR3 is CASGELVGETLYF.

Note on this clone: Gene names are mouse gene names. Read sequence stops 4 residues before the CDR3 end, and the germline J gene provides the missing end. The chain recombines TRBV19 with TRBJ2-2, with 7 positions matching TRBD2. This CDR3 has 15 amino acids. Losses at the gene ends were 6 bases for V and 0 bases for J; bases not matched to a gene: 5. Germline CDR1 FNHDT, CDR2 SITEND (reference sequence). The CDR3 bases that were read are TGTGCCAGCACCCCGACTGGGTCAAACACCGGG. Translated, it gives CASTPTGSNTG. The entire CDR3 protein reads CASTPTGSNTGQLYF.

Of note for this clone: Mouse names are used for the genes. The read is 4 residues too short to cover the CDR3 end, so that end is filled in from the germline J gene. The rearrangement links TRBV13-3 to TRBJ2-7; 9 nucleotides line up with TRBD1. Germline V lookup: CDR1 NNHDY, CDR2 SYVADS. This CDR3 comprises 12 residues. The CDR3 is CASADRGDEQYF. CDR3 DNA, as far as it was read: TGTGCCAGCGCGGACAGGGGAGAT.

This clone has only a few counts. All gene names here are mouse names. From the germline J gene comes the end of the CDR3, since the read stops 4 residues before it. This chain uses TRBV19 with TRBJ1-2, with TRBD1 as a possible D gene (5 bases). The CDR3 is 14 residues long. Trimming stripped 5 bases from V and 0 bases from J, with 11 bases between. The germline gives CDR1 FNHDT, CDR2 SITEND (reference sequence). This chain's CDR3 is CASRRRGANSDYTF. CDR3 bases read: TGTGCCAGCAGACGCCGGGGGGCAAACTCC.

There are a few counts of this clone. Gene names refer to mouse genes. The read comes to an end 4 residues before the CDR3 does, leaving the germline J gene to fill in the end. The chain has TRBV13-1 and TRBJ2-7; TRBD2 agrees at 11 bases. This CDR3 spans 14 amino acids. Germline CDR1 is NSHNY and CDR2 is SYGAGN. This CDR3 reads CASSATGGEYEQYF. The sequenced CDR3 bases are TGTGCCAGCAGTGCGACTGGGGGGGAGTAT.

A few counts support this clone. Genes and germline are mouse. The read ends 4 residues shy of where the CDR3 ends; the end is completed using the germline J gene. This chain joins TRBV3 and TRBJ2-2; unclear D gene. Germline loops: CDR1 SNHLY, CDR2 FYNGKV (reference sequence). Trimming stripped 2 bases from V and 1 base from J, with 5 bases between. The CDR3 covers 14 residues. Partial CDR3 DNA: TGTGCCAGCAGCTTACCAAAAAACACCGGG. It codes for CASSLPKNTG. The entire CDR3 reads CASSLPKNTGQLYF.

Points on this clone: Mouse names are used for the genes. The CDR3 goes on 4 residues after the read ends, and that part is filled in from the germline J gene. The chain combines TRBV5 with TRBJ2-3, with 7 bases matching TRBD1. The CDR3 has 15 amino acids. V was clipped by 1 base and J by 2 bases; unmatched bases: 3. Germline V gene data show CDR1 as LGHNA and CDR2 as YNLKQL (reference sequence). The CDR3 region is CASSQGQGVAETLYF. CDR3 bases read: TGTGCCAGCAGCCAAGGACAGGGCGTTGCAGAA.

Worth noting for this clone: All gene names here are mouse names. Read sequence stops 4 residues before the CDR3 end, and the germline J gene provides the missing end. The gene calls are TRBV13-1 and TRBJ1-1; 11 bases are shared with TRBD1. Germline CDR1 is NSHNY and CDR2 is SYGAGN. The CDR3 has 14 amino acids. The covered CDR3 bases are TGTGCCAGCAGTGGGCCGGGACAGGGGGGA. Translation gives CASSGPGQGG. The entire CDR3 protein is CASSGPGQGGEVFF.

This clone has a handful of counts. Here the gene names and germline are mouse. The read terminates 4 residues before the CDR3 end, so the remaining end is supplied by the germline J gene. The rearrangement joins TRBV5 to TRBJ2-1, with D perhaps matching TRBD2 (6 bases). Germline V gives CDR1 LGHNA, CDR2 YNLKQL (reference sequence). This CDR3 region has 14 residues. Here the CDR3 reads CASSPPGGWAEQFF. The CDR3 DNA, read in part, is TGTGCCAGCAGCCCCCCGGGGGGTTGGGCT.

This clone was observed a handful of times. Germline and genes: mouse. The CDR3 end falls 4 residues outside the read, so it is completed with the germline J gene. The chain couples TRBV13-1 to TRBJ2-1, with 8 bases that match TRBD1. CDR3 size: 16 residues. Germline trimming cut 0 bases from V and 2 bases from J; bases unmatched to any gene: 4. Germline assignment: CDR1 NSHNY and CDR2 SYGAGN. CDR3 region: CASSDGRQGYYAEQFF. The CDR3 bases that were read are TGTGCCAGCAGTGATGGGCGACAGGGGTACTATGCT.

A few counts support this clone. Genes and germline are mouse. Read sequence stops 4 residues before the CDR3 end, and the germline J gene provides the missing end. The chain joins TRBV5 to TRBJ2-3; D is perhaps TRBD2 (5 bases). V was clipped by 1 base and J by 0 bases, with 8 bases between them. Per germline, CDR1 LGHNA and CDR2 YNLKQL (reference sequence). This CDR3 is 15 amino acids long. CDR3 residues: CASSQGLSSAETLYF. CDR3 DNA (partial): TGTGCCAGCAGCCAAGGACTGTCTAGTGCAGAA.

Details on this clone: The gene names given are mouse names. The DNA ends 4 residues before the CDR3 does, and the rest of the CDR3 is filled in from the germline J gene. Other DNA sequences of this sample code for an identical CDR3. The chain employs TRBV13-2 and TRBJ2-5; D might be TRBD1 (5 bases). The V end was cut by 0 bases, the J end by 2 bases, with 10 bases between. CDR3 size: 15 residues. Germline CDR1 reads NNHNN; CDR2 reads SYGAGS (reference sequence). The CDR3 loop is CASGDARGPQDTQYF. The CDR3 bases that were read are TGTGCCAGCGGTGATGCTAGGGGTCCCCAAGAC.

As concerns this clone: Gene names follow the mouse nomenclature. The CDR3 end falls 4 residues outside the read, so it is completed with the germline J gene. This sample includes further DNA sequences coding for the same CDR3. The chain carries TRBV19 and TRBJ2-2, with a tentative D call TRBD1 (5 bases). Germline V gene sequence: CDR1 FNHDT, CDR2 SITEND (reference sequence). The germline V and J ends were trimmed by 3 bases and 1 base, with 7 bases remaining between them. This CDR3 contains 14 residues. CDR3 bases read: TGTGCCAGCAGTACCGACAGAAACACCGGG. It is translated as CASSTDRNTG. The complete CDR3 protein is CASSTDRNTGQLYF. Full variable domain (rest looked up from reference TRBV19 and TRBJ2-2): GGIITQTPKFLIGQEGQKLTLKCQQNFNHDTMYWYRQDSGKGLRLIYYSITENDLQKGDLSEGYDASREKKSSFSLTVTSAQKNEMAVFLCASSTDRNTGQLYFGEGSKLTVL.

Comments on this clone: Mouse germline and gene names are used. The read comes to an end 4 residues before the CDR3 does, leaving the germline J gene to fill in the end. V usage is TRBV13-2 and J usage is TRBJ2-3; 10 nucleotides agree with TRBD2. The V gene end was trimmed by 5 bases and the J gene end by 0 bases; junction bases not matched to a gene: 3. Germline CDR1 and CDR2: NNHNN and SYGAGS (reference sequence). This CDR3 has 15 amino acids. The CDR3 spells CASGGLGVSAETLYF. The part of the CDR3 DNA that was read is TGTGCCAGCGGCGGACTGGGGGTTAGTGCAGAA.

This clone was seen a few times. Mouse names are used for the genes. The observed sequence ends 4 residues before the CDR3 terminus, with the missing tail filled in from the germline J gene. The chain combines TRBV29 with TRBJ2-7, with TRBD1 identical over 7 bases. Trimming removed 6 bases from V and 3 bases from J; junction bases left unmatched: 5. CDR1 and CDR2 (germline): MSHET, SYDVDS. This CDR3 has 13 amino acids. CDR3 DNA, as far as it was read: TGTGCTAGCAGGGGACAGCAGGGCTAT. Encoded protein: CASRGQQGY. The full CDR3 sequence reads CASRGQQGYEQYF.

Comments on this clone: Genes here carry mouse names. The observed sequence ends 3 residues before the CDR3 terminus, with the missing tail filled in from the germline J gene. The genes are TRBV13-1 and TRBJ1-6; 8 bases match TRBD1. TRBJ1-6 is marked as an open reading frame, function uncertain. With V trimmed by 3 bases and J by 6 bases, 5 bases remained unmatched. The CDR3 has 15 residues. The V gene's germline CDR1 is NSHNY and CDR2 SYGAGN. The CDR3 reads CASSADRDGNSPLYF. The CDR3 DNA, read in part, is TGTGCCAGCAGTGCGGACAGGGATGGTAATTCGCCC.

There are a few counts of this clone. Gene and germline names: mouse. The read ends 3 residues early relative to the CDR3; the germline J gene fills the gap. The chain uses TRBV13-1 and TRBJ1-6; TRBD1 might be the D (6 bases). TRBJ1-6 counts as an open reading frame of uncertain function. CDR3 length: 15 amino acids. Trimming removed 1 base at V and 6 bases at J, with 11 bases between. Germline V CDR1 and CDR2: NSHNY, SYGAGN. The CDR3 is CASSDKAGVNSPLYF. The part of the CDR3 DNA that was read is TGTGCCAGCAGTGATAAGGCAGGGGTTAATTCGCCC.

Regarding this clone: The gene names here belong to mouse. The read ends 4 residues early relative to the CDR3; the germline J gene fills the gap. This chain uses TRBV17 with TRBJ1-1; TRBD1 matches at 7 bases. V shed 2 bases and J 0 bases; nucleotides not matched to a gene: 6. The CDR3 has 16 amino acids. Germline V gives CDR1 MNHDT, CDR2 YYDKIL. The sequenced part of the CDR3 DNA is TGTGCTAGCAGTAGAAGACAGGGAGGGGCAAACACA. It translates to CASSRRQGGANT. The complete CDR3 protein is CASSRRQGGANTEVFF.

This clone was counted many times. The germline and genes are mouse ones. The CDR3 end lies 4 residues beyond the end of the read and is filled in from the germline J gene. Other DNA sequences of this sample code for an identical CDR3. V is TRBV1 and J is TRBJ2-1; 9 positions match TRBD1. V gave up 3 bases and J gave up 1 base; unmatched junction bases: 1. The germline V gene has CDR1 NSQYPW and CDR2 LRSPGD (reference sequence). CDR3 length equals 15 residues. CDR3 sequence: CTCSAGTGNYAEQFF. The DNA read from the CDR3 is TGCACCTGCAGTGCGGGGACAGGGAACTATGCT.

This clone has a handful of counts. Gene names are the mouse ones. With the read ending 4 residues before the CDR3 end, the germline J gene is used to fill in that end. The gene calls are TRBV13-2 and TRBJ2-3; TRBD2 is a possible D gene (5 bases). Germline CDR1 reads NNHNN; CDR2 reads SYGAGS (reference sequence). The CDR3 is made up of 15 amino acids. V lost 2 bases, J lost 0 bases, and 10 bases lay in between. CDR3 in amino acids: CASGEAGSSAETLYF. The CDR3 DNA, read in part, is TGTGCCAGCGGTGAGGCTGGGTCTAGTGCAGAA.